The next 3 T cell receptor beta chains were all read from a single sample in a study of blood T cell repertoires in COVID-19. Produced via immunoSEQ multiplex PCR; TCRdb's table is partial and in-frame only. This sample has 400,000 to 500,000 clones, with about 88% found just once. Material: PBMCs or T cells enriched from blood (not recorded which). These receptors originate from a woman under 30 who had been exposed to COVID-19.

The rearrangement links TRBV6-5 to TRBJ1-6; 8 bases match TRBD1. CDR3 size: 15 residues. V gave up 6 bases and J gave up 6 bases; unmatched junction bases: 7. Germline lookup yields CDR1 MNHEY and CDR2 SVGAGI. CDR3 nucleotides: TGTGCCAGCAGAACGGACAGGGCGGGTAATTCACCCCTCCACTTT. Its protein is CASRTDRAGNSPLHF.

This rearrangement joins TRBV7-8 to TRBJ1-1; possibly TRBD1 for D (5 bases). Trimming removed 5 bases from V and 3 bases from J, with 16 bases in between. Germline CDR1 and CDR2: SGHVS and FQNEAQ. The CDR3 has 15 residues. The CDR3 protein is CASSRAGQTYTEAFF. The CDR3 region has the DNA TGTGCCAGCAGCCGAGCGGGGCAGACTTACACTGAAGCTTTCTTT.

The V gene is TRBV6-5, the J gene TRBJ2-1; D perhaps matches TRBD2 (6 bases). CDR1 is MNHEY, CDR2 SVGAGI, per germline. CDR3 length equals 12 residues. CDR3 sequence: CASGLPYNEQFF. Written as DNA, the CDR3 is TGTGCGTCGGGACTCCCCTACAATGAGCAGTTCTTC.